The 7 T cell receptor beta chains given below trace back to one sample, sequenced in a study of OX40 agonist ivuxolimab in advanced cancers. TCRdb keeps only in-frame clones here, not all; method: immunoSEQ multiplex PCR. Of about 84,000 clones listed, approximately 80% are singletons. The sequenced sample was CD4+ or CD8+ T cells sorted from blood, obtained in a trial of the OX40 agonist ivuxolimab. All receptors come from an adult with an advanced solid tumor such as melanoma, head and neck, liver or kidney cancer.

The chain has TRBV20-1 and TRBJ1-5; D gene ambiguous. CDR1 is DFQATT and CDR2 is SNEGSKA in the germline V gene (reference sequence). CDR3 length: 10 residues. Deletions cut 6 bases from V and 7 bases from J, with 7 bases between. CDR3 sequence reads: CSAGYQPQHF. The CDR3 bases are TGCAGTGCCGGATACCAGCCCCAGCATTTT.

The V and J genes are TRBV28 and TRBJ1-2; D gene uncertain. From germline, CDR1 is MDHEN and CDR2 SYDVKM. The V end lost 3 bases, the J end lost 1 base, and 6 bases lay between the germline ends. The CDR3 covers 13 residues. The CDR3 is CASSFSGNYGYTF. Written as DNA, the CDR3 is TGTGCCAGCAGTTTCAGCGGTAACTATGGCTACACCTTC.

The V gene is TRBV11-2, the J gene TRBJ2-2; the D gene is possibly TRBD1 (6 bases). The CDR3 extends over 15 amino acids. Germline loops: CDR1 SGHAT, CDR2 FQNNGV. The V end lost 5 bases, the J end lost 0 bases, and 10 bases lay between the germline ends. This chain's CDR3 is CASSRGQTNTGELFF. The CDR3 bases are TGTGCCAGCAGCAGGGGACAAACGAACACCGGGGAGCTGTTTTTT.

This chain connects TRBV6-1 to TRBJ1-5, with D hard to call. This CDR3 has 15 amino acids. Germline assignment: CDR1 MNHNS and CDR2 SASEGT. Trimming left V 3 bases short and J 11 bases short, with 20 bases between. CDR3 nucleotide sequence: TGTGCCAGCAGTGACCCCGGAGGTTCCATTTCAGCCCAGCATTTT. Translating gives CASSDPGGSISAQHF.

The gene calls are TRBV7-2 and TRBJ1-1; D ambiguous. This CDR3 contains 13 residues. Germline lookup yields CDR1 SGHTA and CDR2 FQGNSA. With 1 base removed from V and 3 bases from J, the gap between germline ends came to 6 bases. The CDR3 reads CASSLVGDTEAFF. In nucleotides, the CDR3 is TGTGCCAGCAGCTTAGTCGGTGACACTGAAGCTTTCTTT.

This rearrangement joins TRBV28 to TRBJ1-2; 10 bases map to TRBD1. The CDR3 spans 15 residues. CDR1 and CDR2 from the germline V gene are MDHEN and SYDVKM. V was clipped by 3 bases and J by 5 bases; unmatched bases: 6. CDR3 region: CASSLRGQGKYGYTF. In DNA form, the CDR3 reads TGTGCCAGCAGTTTGAGGGGACAGGGGAAATATGGCTACACCTTC.

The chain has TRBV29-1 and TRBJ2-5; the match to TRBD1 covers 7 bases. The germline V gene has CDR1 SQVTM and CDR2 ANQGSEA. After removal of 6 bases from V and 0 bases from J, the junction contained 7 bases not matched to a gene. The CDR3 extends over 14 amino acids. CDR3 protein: CSVTTQGNQETQYF. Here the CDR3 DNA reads TGCAGCGTGACGACACAGGGGAACCAAGAGACCCAGTACTTC.